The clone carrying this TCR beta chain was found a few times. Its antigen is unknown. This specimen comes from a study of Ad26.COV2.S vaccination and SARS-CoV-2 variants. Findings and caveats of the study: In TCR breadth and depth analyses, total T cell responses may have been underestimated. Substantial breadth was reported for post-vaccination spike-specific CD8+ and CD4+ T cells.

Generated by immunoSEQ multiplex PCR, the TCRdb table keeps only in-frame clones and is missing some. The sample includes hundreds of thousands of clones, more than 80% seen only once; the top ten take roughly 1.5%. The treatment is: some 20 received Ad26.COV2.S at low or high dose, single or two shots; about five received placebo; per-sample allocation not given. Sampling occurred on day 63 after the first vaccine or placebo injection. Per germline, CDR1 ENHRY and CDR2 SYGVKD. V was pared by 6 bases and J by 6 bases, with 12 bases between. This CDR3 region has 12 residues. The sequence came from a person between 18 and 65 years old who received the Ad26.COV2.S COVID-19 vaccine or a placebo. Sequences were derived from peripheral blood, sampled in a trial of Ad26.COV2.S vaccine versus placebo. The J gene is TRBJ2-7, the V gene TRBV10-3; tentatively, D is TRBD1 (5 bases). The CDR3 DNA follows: TGTGCCATCAGGTCGTATGGGGCCGAGCAGTACTTC. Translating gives CAIRSYGAEQYF.